What follows are 19 T cell receptor beta chains derived from one specimen sequenced in a study of blood T cells in healthy people across ages. For the second PCR, which ran for about 7 to 11 cycles, a sample-barcoded 5' primer and a J-beta primer mix were used. TCRdb reprocessed the 5' RACE reads with MiXCR, giving one entry per CDR3 protein. The profile covers roughly 1.5 million distinct CDR3 sequences, with around 40% appearing a single time and just over 4% taken by the ten largest. What was sequenced was blood. The receptors shown here come from a woman between 18 and 29 years old in good health.

The chain uses TRBV6-2 or TRBV6-3 and TRBJ2-3; 8 nucleotides match TRBD2. CDR3 length equals 15 residues. V lost 6 bases and J lost 2; bases outside the gene matches: 7. Germline values: CDR1 MNHEY, CDR2 SVGEGT. This CDR3 is CASSIQLAATDTQYF. The CDR3 DNA reads TGTGCCAGCAGCATCCAACTAGCGGCCACAGATACGCAGTATTTT.

Only a few counts were recorded for this clonotype. J is TRBJ2-3 and V is TRBV7-3; 8 bases are a match to TRBD2. The trim removed 5 bases at V and 4 bases at J, leaving 11 bases unmatched. Germline loops: CDR1 SGHTA, CDR2 FQGTGA. CDR3 length: 16 residues. CDR3: CASSLGAGGPSDTQYF. The CDR3 DNA follows: TGTGCCAGCAGCCTGGGGGCGGGAGGTCCCTCAGATACGCAGTATTTT. Full variable domain (remainder filled in from reference TRBV7-3 and TRBJ2-3): GAGVSQTPSNKVTEKGKYVELRCDPISGHTALYWYRQSLGQGPEFLIYFQGTGAADDSGLPNDRFFAVRPEGSVSTLKIQRTERGDSAVYLCASSLGAGGPSDTQYFGPGTRLTVL.

This sequence joins TRBV7-6 and TRBJ2-2; D is ambiguous. V dropped 7 bases and J dropped 4 bases, with 16 bases sitting between them. The germline gives CDR1 SGHVS, CDR2 FNYEAQ. The CDR3 totals 15 residues. CDR3: CASTRLGAVTGELFF. The CDR3 nucleotides are TGTGCCAGCACTCGTCTGGGCGCCGTCACCGGGGAGCTGTTTTTT.

This clonotype was seen a handful of times. The V gene is TRBV10-3, the J gene TRBJ2-1, with 8 nucleotides matching TRBD2. Trimming removed 3 bases from V and 4 bases from J; junction bases left unmatched: 11. Germline lookup yields CDR1 ENHRY and CDR2 SYGVKD. This CDR3 contains 17 residues. The chain's CDR3 is CAISDGGDQRWYNEQFF. The CDR3 coding sequence is TGTGCCATCAGTGACGGGGGGGACCAGCGATGGTACAATGAGCAGTTCTTC.

This clonotype turned up a few times. The gene calls are TRBV5-4 and TRBJ2-7; D remains ambiguous. CDR1 is SGHNT, CDR2 YYREEE, per germline (reference sequence). V lost 0 bases and J 2 bases, leaving 15 bases between the germline ends. The length of the CDR3 is 16 residues. This chain's CDR3 is CASSLAGPLRPYEQYF. CDR3 DNA: TGTGCCAGCAGCTTGGCCGGACCACTCCGACCCTACGAGCAGTACTTC.

This clonotype was picked up a small number of times. The chain uses TRBV20-1 and TRBJ2-5; D might be TRBD1 or TRBD2, each matching 5 bases. The better agreement between TRBJ2-7 and the DNA end casts doubt on the J call. The CDR3 totals 16 residues. Germline-derived CDR1 and CDR2 are DFQATT and SNEGSKA (reference sequence). The CDR3 is CSARTGTTKNPYEQYF. CDR3 in DNA: TGCAGTGCTAGAACGGGGACCACAAAAAATCCCTACGAGCAGTACTTC.

V gene TRBV27 combines with J gene TRBJ2-1; D gene uncertain. The J call may be incorrect, as the DNA end agrees better with TRBJ2-7. CDR1 is MNHEY and CDR2 is SMNVEV in the germline V gene (reference sequence). The CDR3 sequence is 14 residues long. This CDR3 is CASSAHGIYNEQYF. The CDR3 region has the DNA TGTGCCAGCAGTGCGCATGGGATCTACAATGAGCAGTACTTC.

CDR3 sequence (DNA): TGCGCCAGCAGCCCAGACGTGGGACGTACTAACTATGGCTACACCTTC. Translated: CASSPDVGRTNYGYTF. V gene TRBV4-3 combines with J gene TRBJ1-2; a weak D match, TRBD1 (5 bases). CDR3 length: 16 amino acids. Trimming removed 4 bases at V and 0 bases at J, with 15 bases between. The germline CDR1 and CDR2 sequences are LGHNA and YSLEER.

The rearrangement joins TRBV4-3 to TRBJ1-1; D is ambiguous. This CDR3 has 15 residues. The ends were cut back, 1 base at V and 1 base at J, with 10 bases in the middle. Germline-derived CDR1 and CDR2 are LGHNA and YSLEER. The CDR3 DNA follows: TGCGCCAGCAGCCAAGGTCCAGGAGCGAACACTGAAGCTTTCTTT. Translation: CASSQGPGANTEAFF.

This clonotype was found a few times. This chain uses TRBV20-1 with TRBJ1-2; 8 positions match TRBD1. CDR3 length equals 12 residues. Germline CDR1 DFQATT, CDR2 SNEGSKA (reference sequence). V shed 3 bases and J 8 bases; nucleotides not matched to a gene: 5. Here the CDR3 reads CSARDRAGGYTF. The DNA of the CDR3 is TGCAGTGCTAGGGACAGGGCAGGAGGCTACACCTTC.

The rearrangement uses TRBV4-3 and TRBJ2-1, with D unclear. This CDR3 contains 13 residues. Germline loops: CDR1 LGHNA, CDR2 YSLEER. The V gene lost 5 bases and the J gene lost 4 bases, with 9 bases spanning the gap. In nucleotides, the CDR3 is TGCGCCAGCAGCTTATACTTATACAATGAGCAGTTCTTC. Residues: CASSLYLYNEQFF.

About this clonotype: Being one base from a much bigger clone, this may be a read error. This chain connects TRBV29-1 to TRBJ2-1; D possibly corresponds to TRBD1 (5 bases). This CDR3 comprises 11 residues. The germline V gene encodes CDR1 SQVTM and CDR2 ANQGSEA. V lost 7 bases to trimming and J lost 10 bases, with 14 bases between them. The CDR3 reads CSGPQGYEQFF. For the CDR3, the DNA is TGCAGCGGTCCCCAGGGATACGAGCAGTTCTTC.

The CDR3 loop reads CASRDGGNTDTQYF. CDR3 nucleotides: TGTGCCAGCAGGGACGGGGGAAACACAGATACGCAGTATTTT. The chain has TRBV12-3 or TRBV12-4 and TRBJ2-3, with D perhaps matching TRBD2 (6 bases). With 6 bases removed from V and 2 bases from J, the gap between germline ends came to 12 bases. This CDR3 is 14 amino acids long.

On this clonotype: An end of the junction differs from the germline gene, which may be a read error. The CDR3 DNA sequence: TGTACCAGCAGTGATGATGGAGGTAGGATGTCGAACACTGAAGCTTTCTTT. It encodes CTSSDDGGRMSNTEAFF. The V call is TRBV25-1, the J call TRBJ1-1, with no clear D. The length of the CDR3 is 17 residues. Per the germline V gene, CDR1 is MGHDK and CDR2 is SYGVNS.

This clonotype was observed a few times. This chain joins TRBV27 and TRBJ1-5, with a possible D match to TRBD1 (5 bases). The CDR3 sequence is 13 residues long. V lost 1 base, J lost 6 bases, and 7 bases lay in between. Germline CDR1 MNHEY, CDR2 SMNVEV (reference sequence). CDR3 nucleotide sequence: TGTGCCAGCAGTTTATGGAGGGGTCAGCCCCAGCATTTT. Residues: CASSLWRGQPQHF.

V and J are TRBV30 and TRBJ2-5; D not resolved. The germline V and J ends were trimmed by 8 bases and 7 bases, with 17 bases remaining between them. This CDR3 spans 12 amino acids. Germline values: CDR1 GTSNPN, CDR2 SVGIG (reference sequence). The DNA of the CDR3 is TGTGCCCTGCGACACCGCCTAGGGACCCAGTACTTC. It codes for CALRHRLGTQYF.

The CDR3 region is CSAHSGRASYEQYF. DNA of the CDR3: TGCAGTGCCCACAGCGGGAGGGCCTCTTACGAGCAGTACTTC. This chain links TRBV20-1 with TRBJ2-7, with TRBD2 matching over 10 bases. The germline CDR1 and CDR2 sequences are DFQATT and SNEGSKA (reference sequence). The CDR3 loop spans 14 amino acids. The J segment lost 4 bases and the V segment lost 6 bases, leaving 9 bases of the junction unmatched.

J is TRBJ2-1 and V is TRBV18; 10 nucleotides line up with TRBD2. The CDR3 runs to 14 residues. Germline values: CDR1 KGHSH, CDR2 LQKENI. The trim removed 5 bases at V and 8 bases at J, leaving 6 bases unmatched. Written as DNA, the CDR3 is TGTGCCAGCTCAGCGGGACTAGCGTTCGATGAGCAGTTCTTC. Translating gives CASSAGLAFDEQFF.

This clonotype has just a few counts. The chain links TRBV29-1 to TRBJ1-2, with D possibly matching TRBD1 (6 bases). CDR1 SQVTM and CDR2 ANQGSEA come from the germline V gene. CDR3 length: 12 residues. With 7 bases removed from V and 6 bases from J, the gap between germline ends came to 15 bases. The CDR3 DNA sequence: TGCAGCGGCTCCACAGGGATCGATGGCTACACCTTC. It is translated as CSGSTGIDGYTF.